This T cell receptor beta chain comes out of a study of control samples from healthy donors and cancer patients (dated by TCRdb to 2018 to 2020). CDR1 is given as SGHDT and CDR2 as YYEEEE, both from the germline V gene. Cut back by 4 bases and 7 bases, the V and J ends lie 15 bases apart. The CDR3 goes from the cysteine to the phenylalanine over 13 residues. Left in the record is the CDR3 DNA by itself, 39 bases read in frame from the first base. Of note for this clone: No antigen is known for it. Base qualities were left out, and no much larger clone turns up one base away.

The library relied on the immunoSEQ multiplex PCR assay. TCRdb mirrors the immuneACCESS table, restricted to in-frame sequences. Some clones are absent from its copies; in checked studies, under half trace to an unresolved V gene, and the reason for the others is unknown. Present in this sample are approximately 150,000 clones, around 90% of which were seen just once. The ten largest account for 1.7% of the sample. This clonotype was sampled from a man aged 18-30 years in good health. Sequencing used blood. Recombination linked TRBV5-6 to TRBJ2-7; no D gene is confidently identified. The nucleotide sequence is given as TGTGCCAGCAGCCTCCCCCTCGGTTATGAGCAGTACTTC. Its protein reads: CASSLPLGYEQYF.